The 2 T cell receptor beta chains below all came from one sample that was sequenced in a study of cytomegalovirus exposure and HLA in healthy donors. Primers for the PCR totalled 60 Vbeta and 13 Jbeta. Some clones are missing from TCRdb's copy, which holds only in-frame ones; the method was immunoSEQ multiplex PCR. The sample lists 150,000 to 200,000 clones, around 78% occurring once. What was sequenced was PBMCs. The receptors here all came from a woman in her 30s in good health and CMV-seropositive.

The chain couples TRBV2 to TRBJ2-1; 11 bases fit TRBD2. This CDR3 is built from 13 residues. CDR1 SNHLY and CDR2 FYNNEI come from the germline V gene. Trimming cost V 9 bases and J 4 bases; bases outside gene matches: 2. The CDR3 nucleotides read TGTGCCAGTGGGACTAGCGGATACAATGAGCAGTTCTTC. It yields the protein CASGTSGYNEQFF.

V is TRBV7-2 and J is TRBJ2-5, with D unresolved. V was clipped by 5 bases and J by 5 bases, with 15 bases between them. CDR3 length equals 14 residues. Germline V gives CDR1 SGHTA, CDR2 FQGNSA. Written as DNA, the CDR3 is TGTGCCAGCAGCAAACGGGTTGTTCAGGAGACCCAGTACTTC. Translated, it gives CASSKRVVQETQYF.